The rows below give T cell receptor beta chains drawn from one sample of a study of blood T cells in healthy people across ages. TCRdb redid the calling of the 5' RACE reads with MiXCR, one entry per CDR3 protein. The sample records approximately 1,700,000 distinct CDR3 sequences, about 39% being singletons. Sequenced input: blood. These receptors came from a human donor in good health. The CDR3 runs from the conserved cysteine through the conserved F or W. Fields, in order: V gene, D gene, clone size, J gene, CDR3 protein, CDR3 DNA. D genes are given only for firm matches. Only part of the rows carry a size: once, few, many, or a class if the clone is expanded.

>TRBV25-1|-|-|TRBJ2-6
CASSAYDGVSGANVRTF
TGTGCCAGCAGTGCCTACGACGGGGTCTCTGGGGCCAACGTCCGGACTTTC
>TRBV12-3/TRBV12-4|-|few|TRBJ2-7
CASSSYTGKDPYEQYF
TGTGCCAGCAGTTCTTACACAGGGAAAGACCCCTACGAGCAGTACTTC
>TRBV28|-|-|TRBJ2-7
CASSLDSARSYEQYF
TGTGCCAGCAGTTTAGATTCAGCCCGGTCCTACGAGCAGTACTTC
>TRBV20-1|-|-|TRBJ2-7
CSAREEQGYSYEQYF
TGCAGTGCTAGAGAGGAACAGGGCTATTCCTACGAGCAGTACTTC
>TRBV3-1|-|-|TRBJ2-5
CASRQVGRGETQYF
TGTGCCAGCAGGCAAGTAGGACGGGGAGAGACCCAGTACTTC
>TRBV7-8|TRBD2|few|TRBJ2-5
CASSLRGAGGETQYF
TGTGCCAGCAGCTTAAGGGGTGCGGGGGGCGAGACCCAGTACTTC
>TRBV3-1|TRBD1|-|TRBJ2-5
CASSRDRVLEQYF
TGTGCCAGCAGCCGAGACAGGGTCTTGGAGCAGTACTTC
>TRBV7-2|TRBD1|-|TRBJ1-2
CASSFYQTGDGYTF
TGTGCCAGCAGCTTCTACCAAACAGGGGATGGCTACACCTTC
>TRBV6-2/TRBV6-3|-|-|TRBJ2-1
CTSSYGGANSYNEQFF
TGTACCAGCAGTTACGGCGGGGCCAACTCCTACAATGAGCAGTTCTTC
>TRBV3-1|-|-|TRBJ1-6
CASSQDPFSSPLHF
TGTGCCAGCAGCCAAGATCCGTTTTCTTCACCCCTCCACTTT
>TRBV5-1|-|-|TRBJ2-2
CASSLEAQNTGELFF
TGCGCCAGCAGCTTGGAAGCCCAGAACACCGGGGAGCTGTTTTTT
>TRBV4-1|TRBD1|many|TRBJ2-7
CASSQTGQGNEQYF
TGCGCCAGCAGCCAAACGGGACAGGGTAACGAGCAGTACTTC
>TRBV4-2|-|-|TRBJ2-2
CASSQEDHVGSRTGELFF
TGTGCCAGCAGCCAAGAGGACCACGTGGGGTCGAGAACCGGGGAGCTGTTTTTT
>TRBV6-2/TRBV6-3|-|few|TRBJ1-1
CASSRINTEAFF
TGTGCCAGCAGTCGGATAAACACTGAAGCTTTCTTT
>TRBV9|TRBD1|-|TRBJ1-3
CASSDPRDSLSGNTIYF
TGTGCCAGCAGCGACCCAAGGGACAGCCTCTCTGGAAACACCATATATTTT
>TRBV5-5|-|few|TRBJ1-5
CASSLAWNQPQHF
TGTGCCAGCAGCTTGGCTTGGAATCAGCCCCAGCATTTT
>TRBV5-1|TRBD2|-|TRBJ2-7
CASSFRDYLYEQYF
TGCGCCAGCAGCTTCCGGGACTACCTCTACGAGCAGTACTTC
>TRBV20-1|-|-|TRBJ1-6
CSARIRESNSPLHF
TGCAGTGCTAGAATCAGGGAAAGTAATTCACCCCTCCACTTT
>TRBV20-1|TRBD1|few|TRBJ1-4
CSARPRGQAGKLFF
TGCAGTGCTAGACCCAGGGGGCAGGCTGGAAAACTGTTTTTT
>TRBV29-1|-|many|TRBJ1-2
CSVDAGAGGYTF
TGCAGCGTTGATGCGGGGGCCGGTGGCTACACCTTC
>TRBV11-3|-|few|TRBJ1-1
CADPKAGAFF
TGTGCCGATCCGAAGGCAGGGGCTTTCTTT
>TRBV12-3/TRBV12-4|-|-|TRBJ2-1
CASSFFPNEQFF
TGTGCCAGCAGTTTCTTCCCCAATGAGCAGTTCTTC
>TRBV10-3|TRBD2|-|TRBJ2-5
CAISESAGETQYF
TGTGCCATCAGTGAGTCAGCGGGGGAGACCCAGTACTTC
>TRBV6-2/TRBV6-3|TRBD1|-|TRBJ2-7
CASSRRQGTPVEQYF
TGTGCCAGCAGTCGACGACAGGGAACTCCTGTCGAGCAGTACTTC
>TRBV3-1|-|-|TRBJ2-7
CASSLSFVCYEQYF
TGTGCCAGCAGCTTGAGTTTTGTTTGCTACGAGCAGTACTTC
>TRBV7-3|-|-|TRBJ2-3
CASSLGPPTTDTQYF
TGTGCCAGCAGCTTAGGGCCCCCTACCACAGATACGCAGTATTTT
>TRBV4-2|TRBD1|-|TRBJ1-2
CASGKSSGQGFGYGYTF
TGTGCCAGCGGGAAGTCGTCGGGACAGGGGTTCGGGTATGGCTACACCTTC
>TRBV12-3/TRBV12-4|-|-|TRBJ2-7
CASSLYRVSEQYF
TGTGCCAGCAGTCTGTACAGGGTTAGCGAGCAGTACTTC
>TRBV7-2|-|few|TRBJ1-4
CASSLGTAPRANEKPFF
TGTGCCAGCAGCTTAGGGACAGCCCCTAGGGCTAATGAAAAACCGTTTTTT
>TRBV4-3|-|few|TRBJ1-2
CASSQDLTGGRSYGYTF
TGCGCCAGCAGCCAAGATCTTACGGGGGGGCGAAGCTATGGCTACACCTTC
>TRBV5-5|-|-|TRBJ1-5
CASSLESSFNQPQHF
TGTGCCAGCAGCTTGGAATCTTCGTTCAATCAGCCCCAGCATTTT
>TRBV4-3|-|-|TRBJ2-7
CASSQVRPSSYEQYF
TGCGCCAGCAGCCAAGTTCGGCCGAGCTCCTACGAGCAGTACTTC
>TRBV28|-|-|TRBJ2-7
CASSRSPAIGEQYF
TGTGCCAGCAGTCGATCTCCTGCGATAGGAGAGCAGTACTTC
>TRBV4-3|TRBD2|few|TRBJ2-5
CASSQYASRTSALETQYF
TGCGCCAGCAGCCAATATGCCAGTAGGACTAGCGCCCTAGAGACCCAGTACTTC
>TRBV7-2|TRBD1|-|TRBJ1-4
CASSTDRGPTNEKLFF
TGTGCCAGCAGCACCGACAGGGGGCCAACTAATGAAAAACTGTTTTTT
>TRBV20-1|TRBD1|few|TRBJ2-1
CSARDPGTAYNEQFF
TGCAGTGCTAGGGACCCCGGGACAGCGTACAATGAGCAGTTCTTC
>TRBV29-1|-|-|TRBJ2-2
CSVEGGATGELFF
TGCAGCGTTGAGGGGGGCGCAACCGGGGAGCTGTTTTTT
>TRBV4-2|TRBD2|-|TRBJ2-1
CASSQLIAGGPEQFF
TGTGCCAGTAGCCAACTCATAGCGGGGGGACCAGAGCAGTTCTTC
>TRBV4-3|-|-|TRBJ2-7
CASSQDTPPAWEQYF
TGCGCCAGCAGCCAAGATACCCCCCCCGCGTGGGAGCAGTACTTC
>TRBV4-3|TRBD1|-|TRBJ2-7
CASSRRTGQGYEQYF
TGCGCCAGCAGCCGCCGGACAGGGCAAGGATACGAGCAGTACTTC
>TRBV9|-|-|TRBJ1-6
CASSVAHNSPLHF
TGTGCCAGCAGCGTGGCTCACAATTCACCCCTCCACTTT
>TRBV7-3|-|few|TRBJ1-6
CASSPQGGDSPLHF
TGTGCCAGCAGCCCCCAGGGAGGGGATTCACCCCTCCACTTT
>TRBV6-6|-|many|TRBJ2-3
CASSYSSDTQYF
TGTGCCAGCAGCTATTCTTCAGATACGCAGTATTTT
>TRBV29-1|-|many|TRBJ1-2
CSVEDLGGYGYTF
TGCAGCGTTGAAGATCTAGGGGGGTATGGCTACACCTTC
>TRBV5-4|TRBD1|-|TRBJ1-2
CASSPELTGTGYTF
TGTGCCAGCAGCCCGGAATTGACAGGGACTGGCTACACCTTC
>TRBV12-3/TRBV12-4|-|few|TRBJ2-7
CASSFSRRGEQYF
TGTGCCAGCAGTTTTTCCCGACGGGGGGAGCAGTACTTC
>TRBV29-1|-|-|TRBJ2-7
CSVEWWGSSNSYEQYF
TGCAGCGTTGAATGGTGGGGCAGTTCCAACTCCTACGAGCAGTACTTC
>TRBV5-6|-|-|TRBJ1-1
CASSLGHQRAEAFF
TGTGCCAGCAGCTTGGGACACCAACGGGCTGAAGCTTTCTTT
>TRBV11-2|-|few|TRBJ1-2
CASSLREGNGYTF
TGTGCCAGCAGCTTAAGGGAAGGCAATGGCTACACCTTC
>TRBV24-1|-|-|TRBJ2-5
CTTSDSTLDEQYF
TGTACCACCAGTGATTCTACCTTGGATGAGCAGTACTTC
>TRBV4-2|TRBD1|-|TRBJ1-2
CASSQERGSGQNYGYTF
TGTGCCAGCAGCCAGGAAAGGGGGTCGGGACAGAACTATGGCTACACCTTC